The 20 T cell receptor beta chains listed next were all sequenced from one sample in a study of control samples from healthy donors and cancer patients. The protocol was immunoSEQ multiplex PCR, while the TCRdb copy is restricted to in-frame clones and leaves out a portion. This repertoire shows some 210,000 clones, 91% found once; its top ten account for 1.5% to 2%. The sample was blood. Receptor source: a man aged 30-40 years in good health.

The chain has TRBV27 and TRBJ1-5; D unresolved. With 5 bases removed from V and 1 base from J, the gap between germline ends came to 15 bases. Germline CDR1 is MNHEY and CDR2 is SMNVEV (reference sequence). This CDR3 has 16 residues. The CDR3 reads CASSPYGGMSNQPQHF. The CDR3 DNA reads TGTGCCAGCAGTCCCTATGGTGGGATGAGCAATCAGCCCCAGCATTTT.

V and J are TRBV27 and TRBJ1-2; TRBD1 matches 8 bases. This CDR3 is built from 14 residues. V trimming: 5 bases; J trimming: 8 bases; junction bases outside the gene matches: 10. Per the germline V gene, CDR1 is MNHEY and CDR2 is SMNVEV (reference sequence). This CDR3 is CASSPGQGWAGYTF. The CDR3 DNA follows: TGTGCCAGCAGTCCAGGACAGGGATGGGCGGGCTACACCTTC.

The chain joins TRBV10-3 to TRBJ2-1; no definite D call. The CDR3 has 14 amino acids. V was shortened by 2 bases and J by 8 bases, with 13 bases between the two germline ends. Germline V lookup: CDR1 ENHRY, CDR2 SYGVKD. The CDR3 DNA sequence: TGTGCCATCAGTGAGGGGAATAGGGTGGATGAGCAGTTCTTC. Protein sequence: CAISEGNRVDEQFF.

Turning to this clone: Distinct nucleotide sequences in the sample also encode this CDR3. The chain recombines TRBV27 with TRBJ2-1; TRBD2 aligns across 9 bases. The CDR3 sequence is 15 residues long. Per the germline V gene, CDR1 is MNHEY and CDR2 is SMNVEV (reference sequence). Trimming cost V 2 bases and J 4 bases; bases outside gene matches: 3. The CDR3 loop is CASSLGAGGYNEQFF. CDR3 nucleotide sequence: TGTGCCAGCAGTTTAGGAGCGGGGGGTTACAATGAGCAGTTCTTC.

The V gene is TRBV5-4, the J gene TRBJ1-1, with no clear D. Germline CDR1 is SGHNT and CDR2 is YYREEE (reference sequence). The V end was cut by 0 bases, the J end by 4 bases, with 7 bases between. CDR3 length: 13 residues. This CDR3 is CASSLGEGTEAFF. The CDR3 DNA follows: TGTGCCAGCAGCTTGGGGGAGGGCACTGAAGCTTTCTTT. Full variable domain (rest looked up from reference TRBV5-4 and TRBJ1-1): ETGVTQSPTHLIKTRGQQVTLRCSSQSGHNTVSWYQQALGQGPQFIFQYYREEENGRGNFPPRFSGLQFPNYSSELNVNALELDDSALYLCASSLGEGTEAFFGQGTRLTVV.

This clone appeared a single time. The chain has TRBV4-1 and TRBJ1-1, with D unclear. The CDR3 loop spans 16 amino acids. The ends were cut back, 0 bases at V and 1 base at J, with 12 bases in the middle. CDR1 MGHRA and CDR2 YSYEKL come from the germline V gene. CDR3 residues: CASSQDDRDENTEAFF. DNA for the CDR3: TGCGCCAGCAGCCAAGACGATCGGGATGAGAACACTGAAGCTTTCTTT.

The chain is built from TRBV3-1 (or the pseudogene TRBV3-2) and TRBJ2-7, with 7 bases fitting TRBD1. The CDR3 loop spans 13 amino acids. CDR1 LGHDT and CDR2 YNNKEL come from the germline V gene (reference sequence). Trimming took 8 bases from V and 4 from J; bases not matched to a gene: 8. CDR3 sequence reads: CASSEGAKYEQYF. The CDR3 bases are TGTGCCAGCTCTGAGGGGGCAAAATACGAGCAGTACTTC.

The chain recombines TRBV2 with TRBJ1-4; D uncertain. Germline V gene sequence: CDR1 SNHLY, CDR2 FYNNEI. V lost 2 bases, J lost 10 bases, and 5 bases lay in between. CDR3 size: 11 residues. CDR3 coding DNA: TGTGCCAGCAGTGAACAGCGAAAACTGTTTTTT. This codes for CASSEQRKLFF.

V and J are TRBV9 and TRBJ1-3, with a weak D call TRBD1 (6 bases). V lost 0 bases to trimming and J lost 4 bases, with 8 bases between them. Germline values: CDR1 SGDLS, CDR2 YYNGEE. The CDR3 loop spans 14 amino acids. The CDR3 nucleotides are TGTGCCAGCAGCGTAGAGGGGGGCGGAAACACCATATATTTT. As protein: CASSVEGGGNTIYF.

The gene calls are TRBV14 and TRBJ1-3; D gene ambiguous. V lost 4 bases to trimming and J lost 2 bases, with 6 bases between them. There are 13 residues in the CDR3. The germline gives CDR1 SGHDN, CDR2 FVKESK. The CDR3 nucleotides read TGTGCCAGCAGCCGGGCGGCTGGAAACACCATATATTTT. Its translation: CASSRAAGNTIYF.

In DNA form, the CDR3 reads TGCAGTGCTAGTTCAGGGGGTGGTCAGCCCCAGCATTTT. Translating it yields CSASSGGGQPQHF. The rearrangement joins TRBV20-1 to TRBJ1-5; 7 positions match TRBD1. Unmatched junction bases numbered 5, after V lost 3 bases and J lost 6 bases. This CDR3 has 13 amino acids. Germline V gene data show CDR1 as DFQATT and CDR2 as SNEGSKA (reference sequence).

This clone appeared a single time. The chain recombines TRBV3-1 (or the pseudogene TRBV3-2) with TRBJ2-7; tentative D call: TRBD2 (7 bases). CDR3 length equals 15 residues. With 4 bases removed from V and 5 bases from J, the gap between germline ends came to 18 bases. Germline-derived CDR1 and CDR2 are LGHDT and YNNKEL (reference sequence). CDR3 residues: CASSPGAGARDEQYF. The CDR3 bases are TGTGCCAGCAGCCCGGGGGCGGGGGCCAGGGACGAGCAGTACTTC.

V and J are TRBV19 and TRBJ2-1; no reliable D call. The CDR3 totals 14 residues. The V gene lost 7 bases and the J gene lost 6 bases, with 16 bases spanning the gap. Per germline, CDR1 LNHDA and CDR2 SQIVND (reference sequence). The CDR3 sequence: CASNRASQTNEQFF. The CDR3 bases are TGTGCCAGTAACCGGGCCTCCCAAACCAATGAGCAGTTCTTC.

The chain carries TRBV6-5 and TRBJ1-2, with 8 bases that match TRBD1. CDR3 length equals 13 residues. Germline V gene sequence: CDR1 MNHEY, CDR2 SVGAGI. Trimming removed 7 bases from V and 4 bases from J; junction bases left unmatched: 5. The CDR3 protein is CASKRQGLYGYTF. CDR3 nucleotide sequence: TGTGCCAGCAAACGACAGGGGCTCTATGGCTACACCTTC.

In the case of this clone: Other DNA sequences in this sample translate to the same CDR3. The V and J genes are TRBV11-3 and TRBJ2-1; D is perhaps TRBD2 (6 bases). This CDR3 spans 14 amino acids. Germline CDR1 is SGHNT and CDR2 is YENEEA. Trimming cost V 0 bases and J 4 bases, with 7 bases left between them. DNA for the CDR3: TGTGCCAGCAGCTTAGATGGGGGGTACAATGAGCAGTTCTTC. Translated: CASSLDGGYNEQFF.

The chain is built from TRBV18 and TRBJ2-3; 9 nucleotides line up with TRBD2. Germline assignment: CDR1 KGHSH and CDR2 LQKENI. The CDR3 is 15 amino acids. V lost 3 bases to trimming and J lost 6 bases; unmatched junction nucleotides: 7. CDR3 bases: TGTGCCAGCTCACCGGCGGGGGGGCCAGCGGATACGCAGTATTTT. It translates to CASSPAGGPADTQYF.

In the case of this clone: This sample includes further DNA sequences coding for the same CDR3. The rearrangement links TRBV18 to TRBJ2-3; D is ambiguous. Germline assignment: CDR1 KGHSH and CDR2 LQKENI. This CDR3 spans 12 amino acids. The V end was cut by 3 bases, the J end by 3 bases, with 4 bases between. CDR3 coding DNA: TGTGCCAGCTCACCTAGAACAGATACGCAGTATTTT. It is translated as CASSPRTDTQYF.

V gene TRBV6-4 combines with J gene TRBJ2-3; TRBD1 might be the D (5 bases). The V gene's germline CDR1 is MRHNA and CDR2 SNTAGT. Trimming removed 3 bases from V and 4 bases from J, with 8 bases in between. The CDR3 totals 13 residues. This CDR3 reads CASSEQGSDTQYF. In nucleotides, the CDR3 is TGTGCCAGCAGTGAGCAGGGTTCAGATACGCAGTATTTT.

CDR3 DNA: TGTGCCAGCAGCTTAGTCCCAGGGGCCCGTAGGAGGGGGGCCAACGTCCTGACTTTC. Translation gives CASSLVPGARRRGANVLTF. The rearrangement links TRBV7-8 to TRBJ2-6, with D tentatively TRBD1 (6 bases). Germline V gene lookup returns CDR1 SGHVS and CDR2 FQNEAQ. V lost 1 base to trimming and J lost 4 bases, with 20 bases between them. This CDR3 is built from 19 residues.

The CDR3 coding sequence is TGTGCCAGCAGTTTTAAGGGGCGGGACAATGAGCAGTTCTTC. Its translation: CASSFKGRDNEQFF. This chain joins TRBV27 and TRBJ2-1; either TRBD1 or TRBD2 may supply D (5 bases each). CDR1 is MNHEY, CDR2 SMNVEV, per germline (reference sequence). Trimming took 3 bases from V and 5 from J, leaving 11 bases between them. The CDR3 spans 14 residues.